The 2 T cell receptor beta chains presented below share a single source sample, sequenced in a study of blood T cell repertoires in COVID-19. The method was immunoSEQ multiplex PCR; TCRdb's version includes in-frame clones alone and lacks a portion of them. The sample yields about 150,000 clones, approximately 87% seen once. Sequencing input: peripheral blood. All receptors derive from a man aged 50 to 59 who had recovered from COVID-19.

This sequence joins TRBV6-6 and TRBJ2-3, with 9 bases matching TRBD2. The germline V gene has CDR1 MNHNY and CDR2 SVGAGI (reference sequence). The V segment lost 10 bases and the J segment 6 bases; nucleotides outside the gene matches: 8. CDR3 length equals 13 residues. The CDR3 coding sequence is TGTGCCACTCGGGGCGGGGGGGCCGATACGCAGTATTTT. It is translated as CATRGGGADTQYF.

The gene calls are TRBV4-2 and TRBJ1-1; TRBD1 might be the D (5 bases). This CDR3 comprises 13 residues. Trimming cost V 1 base and J 5 bases, with 8 bases left between them. The germline V gene encodes CDR1 LGHNA and CDR2 YNFKEQ. The CDR3 spells CASSQGRVTEAFF. CDR3 nucleotide sequence: TGTGCCAGCAGCCAAGGCAGGGTGACTGAAGCTTTCTTT.